This T cell receptor (beta chain) was documented in a study of blood T cell repertoires in COVID-19. Background on the study: PBMCs, B-cell-depleted T cells, or T cells were the source of the cDNA or gDNA that made up the material.

Original processing notes: Reference gene primer amplification gave nucleated cell count estimates. Clones were read by immunoSEQ multiplex PCR, and TCRdb kept only the in-frame ones, dropping some. V, J and clone size are taken as reported in that table, and D and trimming were inferred from the DNA itself. The sample lists about 240,000 clones; about four fifths were seen once. Germline CDR1 SGHDN, CDR2 FVKESK. This CDR3 contains 15 residues. Trimming pared 1 base from V and 6 bases from J, leaving 14 bases between. The sequenced sample was peripheral blood. The chain couples TRBV14 to TRBJ2-3; perhaps TRBD1 as D (5 bases). The sequence came from a woman of 80 years or more with acute or convalescent COVID-19. The CDR3 loop reads CASSQGTFPSDTQYF. CDR3 DNA: TGTGCCAGCAGCCAAGGGACATTCCCCTCGGATACGCAGTATTTT.